The T cell receptor (beta chain) described here comes from a study of OX40 agonist ivuxolimab in advanced cancers. The V gene's germline CDR1 is SGHAT and CDR2 FQNNGV. This CDR3 spans 14 amino acids. The V end lost 3 bases, the J end lost 4 bases, and 12 bases lay between the germline ends. Sequencing was performed with immunoSEQ multiplex PCR; in TCRdb, only in-frame clones are kept and a portion is missing. The sample shows about 59,000 clones, around 86% of them seen only once. Sequencing was performed on CD4+ or CD8+ T cells sorted from blood, taken in a trial of the OX40 agonist ivuxolimab. This clonotype was obtained from an adult with an advanced solid tumor such as melanoma, head and neck, liver or kidney cancer. The chain combines TRBV11-2 with TRBJ1-1, with D uncertain. CDR3 amino acids: CASSFFTESTEAFF. CDR3 nucleotide sequence: TGTGCCAGCAGCTTTTTTACAGAATCCACTGAAGCTTTCTTT.